The 20 T cell receptor beta chains presented below share a single source sample, sequenced in a study of PD-1 blockade in classical Hodgkin lymphoma. Exposure to brentuximab vedotin varied, and each patient had relapsed following autologous stem cell transplantation. Investigators isolated CD4+ T cells from thawed PBMCs through magnetic negative selection. Assay: immunoSEQ multiplex PCR; the TCRdb copy retains only in-frame clones and omits some. The sample lists 10,000 to 15,000 clones; roughly 90% were seen once. The input for sequencing was CD4+ T cells from blood, taken at baseline. The receptors stem from a human donor with classical Hodgkin lymphoma.

The chain recombines TRBV6-5 with TRBJ1-2; D call uncertain. Germline assignment: CDR1 MNHEY and CDR2 SVGAGI. V was clipped by 3 bases and J by 1 base, with 9 bases between them. The CDR3 has 14 amino acids. The CDR3 DNA reads as TGTGCCAGCAGTTATGGGCGAAATAACTATGGCTACACCTTC. This sequence encodes CASSYGRNNYGYTF.

The chain employs TRBV18 and TRBJ1-3, with D possibly being TRBD1 (6 bases). The CDR3 runs 16 residues. V was clipped by 4 bases and J by 0 bases, with 13 bases between them. Germline CDR1 is KGHSH and CDR2 is LQKENI. CDR3 nucleotides: TGTGCCAGCTCACTGATTCCGGACAGCTCTGGAAACACCATATATTTT. This sequence encodes CASSLIPDSSGNTIYF.

This chain connects TRBV6-1 to TRBJ1-3; a possible D gene is TRBD1 (6 bases). The CDR3 spans 13 residues. CDR1 MNHNS and CDR2 SASEGT come from the germline V gene. The V and J ends lost 6 bases and 4 bases respectively, with 10 bases between them. CDR3 nucleotides: TGTGCCAGCAGCGCAGGGGCAGGAAACACCATATATTTT. Amino acids: CASSAGAGNTIYF.

The CDR3 protein is CASSQPGQDVYGYTF. The DNA for the CDR3 is TGCGCCAGCAGCCAACCGGGACAGGATGTCTATGGCTACACCTTC. The chain links TRBV4-1 to TRBJ1-2; 8 positions agree with TRBD1. J lost 4 bases, V lost 2 bases, and 6 bases had no gene match. The germline V gene has CDR1 MGHRA and CDR2 YSYEKL. This CDR3 comprises 15 residues.

This clone was seen more than once but under ten times. The CDR3 region has the DNA TGTGCCAGCAGTGGGATTAGGGGTCCGGGAGAGACCCAGTACTTC. As protein: CASSGIRGPGETQYF. V is TRBV2 and J is TRBJ2-5, with D possibly matching TRBD1 (5 bases). Trimming stripped 4 bases from V and 4 bases from J, with 16 bases between. The CDR3 runs 15 residues. Germline CDR1 and CDR2: SNHLY and FYNNEI.

This chain joins TRBV28 and TRBJ1-2; 7 nucleotides agree with TRBD1. CDR1 is MDHEN and CDR2 is SYDVKM in the germline V gene. J lost 4 bases, V lost 3 bases, and 5 bases had no gene match. The CDR3 sequence is 14 residues long. The CDR3 region has the DNA TGTGCCAGCAGTTTTCGGACAGGCCTCTATGGCTACACCTTC. It translates to CASSFRTGLYGYTF.

The V and J genes are TRBV28 and TRBJ2-4, with 8 bases lining up with TRBD1. The V gene's germline CDR1 is MDHEN and CDR2 SYDVKM. With V trimmed by 5 bases and J by 6 bases, 15 bases remained unmatched. The CDR3 has 17 amino acids. Here the CDR3 reads CASSTWTGRGLGNIQYF. The CDR3 DNA is TGTGCCAGCAGTACCTGGACGGGCAGGGGGCTCGGAAACATTCAGTACTTC.

The chain carries TRBV15 and TRBJ2-4; D gene ambiguous. Trimming left V 6 bases short and J 0 bases short, with 6 bases between. Germline-derived CDR1 and CDR2 are LNHNV and YYDKDF (reference sequence). The CDR3 is 13 amino acids. The CDR3 coding sequence is TGTGCCACCAGGGAGATAGCCAAAAACATTCAGTACTTC. This codes for CATREIAKNIQYF.

The chain joins TRBV18 to TRBJ1-1, with a weak D call TRBD1 (5 bases). V lost 5 bases, J lost 0 bases, and 10 bases lay in between. The germline gives CDR1 KGHSH, CDR2 LQKENI. The CDR3 consists of 14 residues. The CDR3 loop reads CASSGQGLNTEAFF. In nucleotides, the CDR3 is TGTGCCAGCTCAGGGCAGGGCCTGAACACTGAAGCTTTCTTT.

This rearrangement joins TRBV9 to TRBJ1-1; D remains ambiguous. Germline-derived CDR1 and CDR2 are SGDLS and YYNGEE. V lost 0 bases to trimming and J lost 5 bases, with 11 bases between them. CDR3 size: 14 residues. This CDR3 reads CASSVGGKVTEAFF. CDR3 bases: TGTGCCAGCAGCGTAGGAGGGAAGGTAACTGAAGCTTTCTTT.

V and J are TRBV29-1 and TRBJ2-2; the D is unclear. V was clipped by 3 bases and J by 2 bases, with 7 bases between them. CDR1 is SQVTM, CDR2 ANQGSEA, per germline. The CDR3 contains 13 residues. CDR3 amino acids: CSVDMSNTGELFF. The CDR3, as DNA: TGCAGCGTTGATATGTCAAACACCGGGGAGCTGTTTTTT.

V and J are TRBV7-9 and TRBJ2-7; 10 bases fit TRBD1. This CDR3 is built from 14 residues. Looked up from germline, CDR1 is SEHNR and CDR2 is FQNEAQ (reference sequence). J was trimmed by 3 bases and V by 5 bases; bases with no gene match: 4. CDR3 DNA: TGTGCCAGCAGCCCCCGGGACAGGGGCTACGAGCAGTACTTC. Encoded protein: CASSPRDRGYEQYF.

V is TRBV5-1 and J is TRBJ2-3; TRBD2 aligns across 11 bases. The ends lost 3 bases at V and 4 bases at J; junction bases unmatched: 10. CDR3 length equals 17 residues. Germline V gene data show CDR1 as SGHRS and CDR2 as YFSETQ. CDR3 sequence (DNA): TGCGCCAGCAGCTCCATGAATAGCGGGAGGGCCTCAGATACGCAGTATTTT. It translates to CASSSMNSGRASDTQYF.

The chain combines TRBV15 with TRBJ2-5; D is ambiguous. TRBJ2-7 explains the end of the DNA better; the J call may be wrong. The CDR3 is 12 residues long. Germline V gene data show CDR1 as LNHNV and CDR2 as YYDKDF (reference sequence). The DNA of the CDR3 is TGTGCCACCAGCAGAGATTGGGACGAGCAGTACTTC. Its protein is CATSRDWDEQYF.

The chain employs TRBV28 and TRBJ1-5; 8 nucleotides match TRBD1. Germline lookup yields CDR1 MDHEN and CDR2 SYDVKM. The V segment lost 5 bases and the J segment 2 bases; nucleotides outside the gene matches: 5. The CDR3 consists of 15 residues. The CDR3 region has the DNA TGTGCCAGCAGTAAATCGACAGGGGGCAATCAGCCCCAGCATTTT. Its translation: CASSKSTGGNQPQHF.

The rearrangement links TRBV18 to TRBJ1-4, with 7 bases identical to TRBD1. CDR3 length equals 16 residues. CDR1 is KGHSH, CDR2 LQKENI, per germline. The trim removed 6 bases at V and 8 bases at J, leaving 15 bases unmatched. The CDR3 reads CASSPVPQGNSEKLFF. The CDR3 DNA is TGTGCCAGCTCCCCCGTGCCACAGGGGAACTCGGAAAAACTGTTTTTT.

The chain uses TRBV7-9 and TRBJ2-3; TRBD2 aligns across 11 bases. Germline V gene lookup returns CDR1 SEHNR and CDR2 FQNEAQ (reference sequence). This CDR3 contains 19 residues. J was trimmed by 8 bases and V by 4 bases; bases with no gene match: 20. The CDR3 region is CASSYSWTSGLLPIGTQYF. CDR3 nucleotides: TGTGCCAGCAGCTATTCGTGGACTAGCGGGTTATTACCAATAGGTACGCAGTATTTT.

The chain uses TRBV11-2 and TRBJ1-2; D gene unclear. Germline loops: CDR1 SGHAT, CDR2 FQNNGV. Trimming removed 4 bases from V and 2 bases from J, with 11 bases in between. This CDR3 contains 14 residues. The CDR3: CASSSLAVNYGYTF. CDR3 DNA: TGTGCCAGCAGCTCCCTGGCGGTAAACTATGGCTACACCTTC.

The chain links TRBV11-2 to TRBJ2-7, with D unresolved. V gave up 5 bases and J gave up 5 bases, with 10 bases separating them. The germline gives CDR1 SGHAT, CDR2 FQNNGV. This CDR3 is built from 12 residues. CDR3 bases: TGTGCCAGCAGCGTGTGGCGGAACGAGCAGTACTTC. It encodes CASSVWRNEQYF. Combining the CDR3 with reference TRBV11-2 and TRBJ2-7 gives the whole variable domain EAGVAQSPRYKIIEKRQSVAFWCNPISGHATLYWYQQILGQGPKLLIQFQNNGVVDDSQLPKDRFSAERLKGVDSTLKIQPAKLEDSAVYLCASSVWRNEQYFGPGTRLTVT.

This chain links TRBV19 with TRBJ2-2; TRBD1 aligns across 8 bases. CDR1 and CDR2 from the germline V gene are LNHDA and SQIVND (reference sequence). This CDR3 has 14 residues. Trimming took 1 base from V and 5 from J; bases not matched to a gene: 0. CDR3 sequence: CASSIGQGTGELFF. CDR3 in DNA: TGTGCCAGTAGTATAGGACAGGGGACCGGGGAGCTGTTTTTT.